This note documents a single T cell receptor beta chain sequence. This record belongs to a study of blood T cell repertoires in COVID-19. The table came from immunoSEQ multiplex PCR; TCRdb's copy has only in-frame clones and leaves some out. The table records 270,000 or so clones, roughly 89% of them present only once. Germline V CDR1 and CDR2: SGHRS, YFSETQ. The CDR3 length is 15 residues. The V gene end was trimmed by 1 base and the J gene end by 9 bases; junction bases not matched to a gene: 10. The receptor comes from a woman aged 40 to 50 who had recovered from COVID-19. The rearrangement uses TRBV5-1 and TRBJ2-1, with 7 bases that match TRBD1. The sequenced sample consisted of peripheral blood. CDR3 protein: CASSLREQGSSEQFF. DNA of the CDR3: TGCGCCAGCAGCTTGAGGGAACAGGGGAGCAGTGAGCAGTTCTTC.